This TCR beta chain emerged from a study of cytomegalovirus exposure and HLA in healthy donors. The germline V gene encodes CDR1 ENHRY and CDR2 SYGVKD. V shed 6 bases and J 4 bases; nucleotides not matched to a gene: 5. This CDR3 has 14 residues. PCR was performed using 60 Vbeta and 13 Jbeta primers. The protocol was immunoSEQ multiplex PCR, while the TCRdb copy is restricted to in-frame clones and leaves out a portion. The sample lists approximately 82,000 clones, about four fifths seen once, with 1.5% to 2% in the top ten. Study findings and constraints: Prior analysis indicated that the majority of TCR beta V segments exhibited productivity approximately 90% or approximately 30% of the time.

This clone was picked up a small number of times. What it recognizes is unknown. The chain has TRBV10-3 and TRBJ2-1; 8 bases fit TRBD2. The sample taken for sequencing was PBMCs. The sequence derives from a man aged 40-49 years in good health and CMV-seronegative. CDR3: CAIRLAEDYNEQFF. In DNA, the CDR3 is TGTGCCATCAGACTAGCGGAGGATTACAATGAGCAGTTCTTC.